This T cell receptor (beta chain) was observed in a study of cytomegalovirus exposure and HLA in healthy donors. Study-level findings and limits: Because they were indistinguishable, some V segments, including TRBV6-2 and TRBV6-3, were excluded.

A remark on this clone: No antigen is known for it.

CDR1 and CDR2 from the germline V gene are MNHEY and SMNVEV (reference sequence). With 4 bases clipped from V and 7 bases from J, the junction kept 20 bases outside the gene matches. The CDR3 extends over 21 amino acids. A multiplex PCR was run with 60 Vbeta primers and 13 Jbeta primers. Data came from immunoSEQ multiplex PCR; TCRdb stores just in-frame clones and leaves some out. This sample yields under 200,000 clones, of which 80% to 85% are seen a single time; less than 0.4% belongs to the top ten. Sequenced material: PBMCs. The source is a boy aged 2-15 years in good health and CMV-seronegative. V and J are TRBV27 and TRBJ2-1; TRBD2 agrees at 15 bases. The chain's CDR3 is CASSSRVPGLAGGKVWNEQFF. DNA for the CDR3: TGTGCCAGCAGTTCCCGGGTACCGGGACTAGCGGGAGGCAAGGTGTGGAATGAGCAGTTCTTC.